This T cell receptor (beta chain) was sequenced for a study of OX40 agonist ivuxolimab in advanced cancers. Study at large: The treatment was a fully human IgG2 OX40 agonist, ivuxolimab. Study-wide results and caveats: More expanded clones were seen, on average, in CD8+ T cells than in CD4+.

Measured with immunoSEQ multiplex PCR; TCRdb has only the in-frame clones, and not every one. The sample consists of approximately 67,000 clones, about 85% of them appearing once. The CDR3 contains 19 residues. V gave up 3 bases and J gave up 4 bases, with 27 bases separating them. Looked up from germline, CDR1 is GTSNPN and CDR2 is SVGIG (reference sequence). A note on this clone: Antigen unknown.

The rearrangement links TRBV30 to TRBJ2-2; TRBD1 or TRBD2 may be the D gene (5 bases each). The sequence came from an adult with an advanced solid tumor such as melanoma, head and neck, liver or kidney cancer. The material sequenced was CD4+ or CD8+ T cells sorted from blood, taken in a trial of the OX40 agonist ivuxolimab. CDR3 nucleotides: TGTGCCTGGAGCGCCCGGAATTGGGACGGTCGTCGGGGCACCGGGGAGCTGTTTTTT. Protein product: CAWSARNWDGRRGTGELFF.